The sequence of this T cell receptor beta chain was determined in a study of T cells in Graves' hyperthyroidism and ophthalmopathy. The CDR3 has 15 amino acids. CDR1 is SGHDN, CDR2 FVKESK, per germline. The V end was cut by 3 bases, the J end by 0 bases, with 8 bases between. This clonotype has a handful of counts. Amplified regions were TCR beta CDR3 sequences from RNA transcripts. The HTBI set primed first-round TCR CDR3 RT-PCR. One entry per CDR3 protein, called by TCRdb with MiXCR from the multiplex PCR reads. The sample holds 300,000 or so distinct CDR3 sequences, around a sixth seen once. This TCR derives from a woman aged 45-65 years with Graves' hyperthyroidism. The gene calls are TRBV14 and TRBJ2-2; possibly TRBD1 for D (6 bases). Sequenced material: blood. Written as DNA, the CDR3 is TGTGCCAGCAGCCACGGGACACCGAACACCGGGGAGCTGTTTTTT. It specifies CASSHGTPNTGELFF.